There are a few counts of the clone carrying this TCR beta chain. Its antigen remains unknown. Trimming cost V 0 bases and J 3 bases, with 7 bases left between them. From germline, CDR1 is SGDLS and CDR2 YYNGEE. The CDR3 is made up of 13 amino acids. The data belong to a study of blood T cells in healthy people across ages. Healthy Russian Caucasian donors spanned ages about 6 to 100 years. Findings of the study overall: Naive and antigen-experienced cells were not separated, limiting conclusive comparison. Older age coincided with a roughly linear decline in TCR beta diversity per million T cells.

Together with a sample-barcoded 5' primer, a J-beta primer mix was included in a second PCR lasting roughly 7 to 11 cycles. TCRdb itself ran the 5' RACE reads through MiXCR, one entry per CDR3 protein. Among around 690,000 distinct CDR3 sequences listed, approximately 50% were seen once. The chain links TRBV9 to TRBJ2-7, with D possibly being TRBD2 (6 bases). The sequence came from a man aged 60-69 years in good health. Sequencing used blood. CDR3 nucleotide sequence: TGTGCCAGCAGCGTAGTGGAGGGCTACGAGCAGTACTTC. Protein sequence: CASSVVEGYEQYF.